This TCR beta chain was observed in a study of identifying expanded T cells in peripheral blood. Overall study findings and caveats: Clone count variance between approximately two-week samples rose with total template count. Approximately 1.2 clones differed between technical replicates, versus approximately 17 and 20 over time.

This clone has a single count. Its specificity is not known. During the collection period, no donor immune events like infections were recorded. Sequenced by immunoSEQ multiplex PCR; TCRdb stores in-frame clones only, minus some. This sample has about 58,000 clones, with roughly 90% found just once. This CDR3 region has 12 residues. The V end lost 1 base, the J end lost 4 bases, and 6 bases lay between the germline ends. Germline-derived CDR1 and CDR2 are SGHRS and YFSETQ. Sample: blood. The J gene is TRBJ2-7, the V gene TRBV5-1; D might be TRBD1 (5 bases). The receptor was derived from a person aged 18-69 years in good health. The CDR3 is CASSLRGYEQYF. CDR3 nucleotide sequence: TGCGCCAGCAGCTTGAGGGGATACGAGCAGTACTTC.